This T cell receptor (beta chain) was captured in a study of cytomegalovirus exposure and HLA in healthy donors (dated by TCRdb to 2016 to 2017). Concerning the study at large: An earlier analysis of about 530 of the donors reported 276 Gb of sequence data and 117 million unique TCR beta sequences obtained from about 179 million T cells. Every repertoire in the discovery cohort had been generated on one and the same sequencing platform. To predict cytomegalovirus infection status, the study combined high-throughput TCR immunosequencing, statistical association of individual TCRs with disease status, and machine learning. An earlier analysis of more than 450 of the donors used high-throughput TCR beta sequencing to judge whether each TCR beta V gene segment behaved as functional or pseudogenic. The number of donors typed differed by locus, with about 629-630 for A, B, C, DRB1 and DQB1, around 520 for DQA1, about 610 for DPA1, and some 440 for DPB1. The study aimed to test whether cataloging public T cell receptors could reveal signatures of past pathogen exposure. Rather than drawing on any new phenotypic data, the later analysis identified candidate immune exposures from TCR beta sequences and the way those sequences occurred across donors. In a later analysis, previously published TCR beta repertoires from fewer than 750 donors were re-analyzed and high-resolution HLA genotyping was added so that TCR occurrence patterns could be studied. Roughly 300 gigabases of sequencing data and 70 million to 100 million unique TCR sequences made up an early release that covered fewer than 650 HLA-typed donors. In a later genetic analysis, genome-wide SNP genotypes for 398 of the 666 donors were used, and that subset was treated as a discovery cohort. Among the roughly 400 genotyped donors, around 79% belonged to the genetic ancestry cluster associated with self-reported Caucasian donors. On average, over 200,000 unique TCR beta nucleotide sequences were sequenced per donor among more than 350 genotyped donors of the cohort, with 15% to 20% of those sequences being non-productive. HLA typing included class I and class II loci at four-digit resolution. Besides the first cohort of 550 to 750 subjects, a separate validation cohort made up of some 110 different subjects was used. The study used immunosequencing to profile the T cell repertoires of approximately 630 subjects and linked those repertoires to cytomegalovirus serostatus. About five DR-DQ haplotypes were handled as single units for association and clustering because linkage in the cohort was strong. Donor age, sex, ethnicity and CMV serostatus were collected together with the repertoire data. Broad study findings and their caveats: Roughly uniform sequencing depth across donors was assumed in presence/absence analyses, although this assumption may not hold. An association between a missense DCLRE1C variant and V-gene and J-gene trimming of TCR beta chains was found in a later genetic analysis and replicated in an independent cohort. Because counts were too low, seventeen rarely observed V segments, including chromosome 9 orphons, were left out of the earlier analysis of about 620 of the donors. A later analysis associated 15,000 or so TCR beta sequences with specific HLA alleles at a false discovery rate of 0.05. Linkage disequilibrium might explain the correlated functional status among segregating V segments, but an unknown experimental factor could not be excluded. According to a later genetic analysis, donors in an Asian-associated ancestry cluster had fewer N-insertions in productive TCRs than the roughly 700-donor mean. A cluster of highly shared sequence variants was judged likely to represent a technical artifact of the sequencing pipeline. While some public TCRs were present in many individuals, most TCR sequences turned up only very rarely across donors. A later analysis found that HLA-associated TCR beta chains were more clonally expanded and had lower generation probabilities than equally common non-associated chains. Assigning TCR associations to individual alleles was difficult when HLA alleles, especially DR and DQ, strongly co-occurred. Only TCR beta chains were sequenced in this cohort, and the absence of alpha or paired-chain data limited detectable features. According to a later analysis, TCR association rates differed among HLA loci, with DRB1 alleles showing the most associated TCRs and HLA-C alleles showing the fewest. HLA typing was unavailable for some donors at each locus, so association tests used only the typed subset. In a later analysis, several top co-occurrence clusters were reported to appear linked to parvovirus B19, influenza, CMV and Epstein-Barr virus. A later analysis found that most CMV-associated TCR beta chains appeared HLA-restricted, with HLA associations seemingly driven largely by CMV exposure. The only immune exposure information available for the cohort was CMV serostatus. The classifier was reported to diagnose cytomegalovirus status with high specificity and sensitivity in both the original and validation cohorts. It was suggested by the authors that the approach could potentially be generalized to other disease states and immunological phenotypes. In an earlier analysis of about 540 of the donors, most TCR beta V segments were observed in productive rearrangements about 90% or about 30% of the time, broadly matching IMGT annotations. In the study, approximately 150 TCR beta chains were listed as associated with cytomegalovirus. A few of the identified cytomegalovirus-associated TCR beta chains were confirmed in vitro to be specific for cytomegalovirus antigens. A further reported finding was that TCR beta sequences accurately predicted the HLA-A and HLA-B alleles for most subjects in the first cohort.

As for this clone: This clone's antigen is unknown. No clone much larger than this one lies a single base away; base qualities are absent.

Library creation used the immunoSEQ multiplex PCR assay. For the multiplex PCR, a mixture combining 60 forward primers for TCR Vbeta segments and 13 reverse primers for TCR Jbeta segments was used. The CDR3 region of rearranged TCR beta genes was amplified from genomic DNA by a multiplex PCR assay. The Illumina HiSeq System was used to sequence the amplified TCR beta libraries as 87-base-pair reads. As for the original processing: A later analysis tallied around 82 million unique TCR beta chains across the 700 or so repertoires, and approximately 9.9 million of those chains were shared by two or more donors. To remove PCR and sequencing errors, raw reads were error-corrected and collapsed into unique sequences using a nearest-neighbor algorithm that merged closely related sequences. V, D and J gene segments were assigned by aligning CDR3 sequences to IMGT reference sequences. For a sequence to be retained, a match of at least six nucleotides was required to both a V gene segment and a J gene segment. Rearrangements were classified as productive when the CDR3 lacked stop codons and remained in frame with V and J, and all other rearrangements were classified as non-productive. CDR3 was defined according to IMGT convention as the region running from the second conserved V-encoded cysteine to the conserved J-encoded phenylalanine. In an earlier analysis of more than 550 of the donors, sequences lacking an unambiguous match to a single V gene segment were excluded. In an earlier analysis of approximately 500 of the donors, a V segment was called functional when productive rearrangements were above 56.7%, and segregating when the standard deviation between donors exceeded 5%. A statistical classification framework was developed to diagnose cytomegalovirus status using the catalog of TCR beta chain sequences. V and J gene assignment, in a later analysis, came from comparing TCR nucleotide sequences with IMGT/GENE-DB human TR gene sequences. In a later analysis, CDR3 sequences and most-parsimonious VDJ recombination scenarios were assigned using the TCRdist pipeline. In a later analysis, each TCR beta chain was defined by its CDR3 amino acid sequence together with its V-gene family, and reads lacking a unique V-gene family were excluded. To address suspected cross-contamination and a sequencing artifact, a later analysis removed around 600 highly shared, low-generation-probability nucleotide sequences. For each public chain, a later analysis derived a clonal expansion index from normalized ranks of inferred template counts within each repertoire. A later analysis computed generation probabilities with a VDJ recombination model fitted to out-of-frame rearrangements, and checked the results against IGoR. In a later analysis, hypergeometric tests were used to score TCR-TCR, TCR-HLA and TCR-CMV co-occurrence, with a repertoire-size bias correction applied to TCR pairs. To estimate false discovery rates, a later analysis permuted the HLA or CMV assignments 20 times. In a later analysis, co-occurring TCRs were grouped using DBSCAN, with TCRdist sequence similarity added in when clustering inside HLA-allele-positive subsets. Repertoires with fewer than 30,000 or more than 120,000 public chains, plus five repertoires with anomalous nucleotide sharing, were excluded from co-occurrence clustering. TCRdb obtained this table from immuneACCESS and retained in-frame rearrangements with V and J assigned. These tables miss some clones; where compared with another copy, unresolved V genes account for less than half of the shortfall, and the remainder is unexplained. From that table come the V and J calls and clone size; the DNA was used to work out D and trimming. Recorded for this sample are some 120,000 clones; 80% of them occurred a single time. The ten top clones hold 0.2% to 0.25% of the sample.

The cohort was made up of 666 healthy bone marrow donors. At the time of sampling, every cohort member was nominally healthy, though immune exposures that went unrecorded were likely present. The donor tested CMV seronegative and was one of the 352 seronegative cohort members. A peripheral blood sample was provided by each donor, and peripheral blood mononuclear cells were used for TCR beta sequencing. Genomic DNA extraction from the blood cell samples was performed with the Qiagen DNeasy Blood Extraction Kit. The sequenced sample consisted of PBMCs. The sequence was collected from a man aged 50-59 years in good health and CMV-seronegative.

The CDR3 sequence is CASSLSRSGNTIYF. The nucleotide sequence reads as follows: TGTGCCAGCAGTTTATCTCGGTCTGGAAACACCATATATTTT. The V and J genes are TRBV28 and TRBJ1-3; the D gene cannot be resolved reliably. The CDR1 and CDR2 encoded by the germline V gene are MDHEN and SYDVKM. The CDR3 has 14 amino acids, counting the end cysteine and phenylalanine. This entry keeps only the CDR3 DNA: 42 bases, framed from base 1. V gives up 1 base and J gives up 1 base, and the segment between their germline ends measures 5 bases.